Listed below are T cell receptor beta chains from one sample, sequenced in a study of blood T cell repertoires in COVID-19. Produced via immunoSEQ multiplex PCR; TCRdb's table is partial and in-frame only. The sample has around 300,000 clones; 86% are singletons. The sequenced sample consisted of peripheral blood. The receptors derive from a woman aged 70-85 years with COVID-19, enrolled during active disease. Each CDR3 is given with its conserved first and last residue. The D gene is left open where the match is weak. Clone sizes are given selectively: once, few, many, or a class where the clone is expanded.

>TRBV19|-|once|TRBJ2-4
TGTGCCAGTAGTCGGGTGGAAGCCAAAAACATTCAGTACTTC
CASSRVEAKNIQYF
>TRBV18|-|-|TRBJ2-1
TGTGCCAGCTCACCACGAGGACTATTGAGCGTACATGAGCAGTTCTTC
CASSPRGLLSVHEQFF
>TRBV24-1|TRBD1|-|TRBJ2-2
TGTGCCACCAGGGCCCAGGGGGCAAACACCGGGGAGCTGTTTTTT
CATRAQGANTGELFF
>TRBV7-9|-|-|TRBJ2-3
TGTGCCAGCAGCTTAGGCGACAACACAGATACGCAGTATTTT
CASSLGDNTDTQYF
>TRBV5-4|-|-|TRBJ2-6
TGTGCCAGCAGCTTGGCGTACAGTTTCTCTGGGGCCAACGTCCTGACTTTC
CASSLAYSFSGANVLTF
>TRBV6-5|-|-|TRBJ1-1
TGTGCCACCTCCAGAACCTTAAACACTGAAGCTTTCTTT
CATSRTLNTEAFF
>TRBV5-1|TRBD1|few|TRBJ1-4
TGCGCCAGCAGCTGGGGACAGGGTTTAGGTGAAAAACTGTTTTTT
CASSWGQGLGEKLFF
>TRBV28|-|-|TRBJ1-1
TGTGCCCTCCAAGGGGATGGGAGGTCTGAAGCTTTCTTT
CALQGDGRSEAFF
>TRBV9|-|-|TRBJ2-2
TGTGCCAGCAGCAAGCGGTATTCTTCGAACACCGGGGAGCTGTTTTTT
CASSKRYSSNTGELFF
>TRBV5-1|TRBD2|-|TRBJ2-5
TGCGCCAGCAGCCCTCTAGCGGGGGGCCGCCAAGAGACCCAGTACTTC
CASSPLAGGRQETQYF
>TRBV6-1|TRBD1|once|TRBJ1-1
TGTGCCAGCAGTGAAGCGCTAAAGGGGGCGCGGGCTTTCTTT
CASSEALKGARAFF
>TRBV6-5|-|-|TRBJ2-3
TGTGCCAGCAGTTACGTAGCTGCAGATACGCAGTATTTT
CASSYVAADTQYF
>TRBV9|-|-|TRBJ2-5
TGTGCCAGCAGCGTAGAGTGGGGCGAGACCCAGTACTTC
CASSVEWGETQYF
>TRBV18|TRBD2|-|TRBJ2-1
TGTGCCAGCGCCGGGACTAGCAATGAGCAGTTCTTC
CASAGTSNEQFF
>TRBV27|-|once|TRBJ1-1
TGTGCCAGCAGCCTGAATAGGGAGAGCACTGAAGCTTTCTTT
CASSLNRESTEAFF
>TRBV4-1|TRBD1|-|TRBJ1-2
TGCGCCAGCAGCCCTCCCGACAGGGAAGGTGCCTATGGCTACACCTTC
CASSPPDREGAYGYTF
>TRBV7-9|-|-|TRBJ1-1
TGTGCCAGCAGCTTAAGCATGAACACTGAAGCTTTCTTT
CASSLSMNTEAFF
>TRBV5-5|-|-|TRBJ2-6
TGTGCCAGCAGCCGGACCTCAGGGGACGCTGGGGCCAACGTCCTGACTTTC
CASSRTSGDAGANVLTF
>TRBV7-2|TRBD2|-|TRBJ2-1
TGTGCCAGCAGCCCGCTTGGGGGGGGGATGAGCTCCTACAATGAGCAGTTCTTC
CASSPLGGGMSSYNEQFF
>TRBV27|TRBD2|-|TRBJ2-1
TGTGCCAGCAGTTTAGGGACTATGAATGAGCAGTTCTTC
CASSLGTMNEQFF
>TRBV5-6|-|once|TRBJ1-5
TGTGCCAGCAGCTTACGAGGATCCAATCAGCCCCAGCATTTT
CASSLRGSNQPQHF
>TRBV7-2|TRBD1|-|TRBJ1-2
TGTGCCAGCAGCTGGTATGGGACAGTCAACCCATATGGCTACACCTTC
CASSWYGTVNPYGYTF
>TRBV24-1|TRBD1|-|TRBJ2-5
TGTGCCACCAGTGATACCGGGACAGGGGATGGAGAGACCCAGTACTTC
CATSDTGTGDGETQYF
>TRBV15|-|-|TRBJ1-2
TGTGCCACCAGCAGACTTACGGAAAACGAGGGTGGCTACACCTTC
CATSRLTENEGGYTF
>TRBV24-1|TRBD2|-|TRBJ2-3
TGTGCCACCAGTGATTCTAACACGTCTCTAGCGGGGGGCACAGATACGCAGTATTTT
CATSDSNTSLAGGTDTQYF
>TRBV6-5|-|-|TRBJ1-6
TGTGCCAGCAGTTACTCGCCGGACAGTAATTCACCCCTCCACTTT
CASSYSPDSNSPLHF
>TRBV5-4|-|-|TRBJ1-1
TGTGCCAGCAGCTTGACAGGCCCCAACACTGAAGCTTTCTTT
CASSLTGPNTEAFF
>TRBV6-2/TRBV6-3|-|-|TRBJ1-2
TGTGCCAGCAGTTACTCGTTTGCCGAGGATGGCTATGGCTACACCTTC
CASSYSFAEDGYGYTF
>TRBV4-3|-|-|TRBJ1-2
TGCGCCAGCAGCCAAGATTGGACTTCCTATGGCTACACCTTC
CASSQDWTSYGYTF
>TRBV20-1|-|-|TRBJ2-7
TGCAGTGCTCCATTAGGGGGAACGCAGTACTTC
CSAPLGGTQYF
>TRBV2|-|-|TRBJ1-4
TGTGCCAGCAGTGAGGGGGGGCAGGGAAAACTGTTTTTT
CASSEGGQGKLFF
>TRBV19|TRBD1|once|TRBJ1-3
TGTGCCAGTAGTATAGCCAGGGGGCCTGGAAACACCATATATTTT
CASSIARGPGNTIYF
>TRBV6-1|-|-|TRBJ1-1
TGTGCCAGCAGTGAACCCGGGGGAGACACTGAAGCTTTCTTT
CASSEPGGDTEAFF
>TRBV12-2|-|-|TRBJ1-4
TGTGCAAGTCGCACACGGGACAGGGGATTCTGTGCTAATGAAAAACTGTTTTTT
CASRTRDRGFCANEKLFF
>TRBV7-3|-|-|TRBJ2-5
TGTGCCAGCAGCTGGAGCCGGGATCCCGGGGAGACCCAGTACTTC
CASSWSRDPGETQYF
>TRBV6-6|-|-|TRBJ1-5
TGTGCCAGCACGGCGCAGGGAAGCAATCAGCCCCAGCATTTT
CASTAQGSNQPQHF
>TRBV4-1|-|-|TRBJ1-3
TGCGCCAGCAGCCAAGTCGGAGGGAGTGGGCTGGGAAACACCATATATTTT
CASSQVGGSGLGNTIYF
>TRBV6-5|TRBD1|-|TRBJ2-7
TGTGCCAGCACCGGGACAGGTAATTACGAGCAGTACTTC
CASTGTGNYEQYF
>TRBV21-1|-|-|TRBJ1-2
TGTGCCAGCAGCAAAGCCACTAACTATGGCTACACCTTC
CASSKATNYGYTF
>TRBV29-1|-|-|TRBJ1-6
TGCAGCGTTCGCGATGGGGGGATAGAGTCACCCCTCCACTTT
CSVRDGGIESPLHF
>TRBV6-6|TRBD1|-|TRBJ1-2
TGTGCCAGCAGTTCGACTCCGGGACAGCAGGGCTACACCTTC
CASSSTPGQQGYTF
>TRBV4-3|TRBD2|-|TRBJ2-7
TGCGCCAGCAGCCGGCAAACGGGGGGAATCGACGAGCAGTACTTC
CASSRQTGGIDEQYF
>TRBV7-2|-|-|TRBJ1-2
TGTGCCAGCAGCTTCCCCGGGGGGCCTTTAGGCTACACCTTC
CASSFPGGPLGYTF
>TRBV29-1|-|-|TRBJ2-1
TGCAGCGTTGAAAGTGGGGCGGAGGGAGGCCAAAGCTCCTACAATGAGCAGTTCTTC
CSVESGAEGGQSSYNEQFF
>TRBV4-3|-|-|TRBJ1-5
TGCGCCAGCAGCCAAGATTTAGTTAATCAGCCCCAGCATTTT
CASSQDLVNQPQHF
>TRBV27|-|-|TRBJ2-1
TGTGCCAGCAGTTTATCGCAGGCCTACAATGAGCAGTTCTTC
CASSLSQAYNEQFF
>TRBV24-1|-|-|TRBJ2-2
TGTGCCACCAGTGAGCCCAGGGATACCGGGGAGCTGTTTTTT
CATSEPRDTGELFF
>TRBV29-1|-|-|TRBJ1-1
TGCAGCGTTGCAGTGGACAGAAAATACACTGAAGCTTTCTTT
CSVAVDRKYTEAFF
>TRBV7-3|-|-|TRBJ1-6
TGTGCCAGCAGAGGTCGGAGCTCCTATAATTCACCCCTCCACTTT
CASRGRSSYNSPLHF
>TRBV28|-|-|TRBJ2-1
TGTGCCAGCAGTCACGCCTATCCGCAGTTCTTC
CASSHAYPQFF
>TRBV7-2|-|few|TRBJ2-3
TGTGCCAGCAGCTTCGGGGGAATCACAGATACGCAGTATTTT
CASSFGGITDTQYF
>TRBV7-8|TRBD1|-|TRBJ1-6
TGTGCCAGCAGCACTCGACAGGGCCCCCTCTATAATTCACCCCTCCACTTT
CASSTRQGPLYNSPLHF
>TRBV4-3|TRBD1|-|TRBJ1-4
TGCGCCAGCAGCCCCCGGACAGGGGGGGAAACATTTTTT
CASSPRTGGETFF
>TRBV9|TRBD1|-|TRBJ1-1
TGTGCCAGCAGCAAGGGACAGGCACCCAATGAGAACACTGAAGCTTTCTTT
CASSKGQAPNENTEAFF
>TRBV7-2|-|once|TRBJ2-3
TGTGCCAGCAGCCCTGGCACAGATACGCAGTATTTT
CASSPGTDTQYF
>TRBV6-2/TRBV6-3|-|-|TRBJ2-3
TGTGCCAGCAGCCGGGGAGGTTCTAGCACAGATACGCAGTATTTT
CASSRGGSSTDTQYF
>TRBV27|TRBD2|-|TRBJ2-3
TGTGCCAGCAGTTTACCGGGACTAGCGGGGGTTGATACGCAGTATTTT
CASSLPGLAGVDTQYF
>TRBV7-9|-|-|TRBJ2-1
TGTGCCAGCAGCTTAGCTTGGACAGAGTCCTACGGGGAGCAGTTCTTC
CASSLAWTESYGEQFF
>TRBV6-5|TRBD2|-|TRBJ2-1
TGTGCCCTCGCGCGGACTAGCGACAATGAGCAGTTCTTC
CALARTSDNEQFF
>TRBV18|-|many|TRBJ2-5
TGTGCCAGCTCACCACAACACCCTCAAGAGACCCAGTACTTC
CASSPQHPQETQYF